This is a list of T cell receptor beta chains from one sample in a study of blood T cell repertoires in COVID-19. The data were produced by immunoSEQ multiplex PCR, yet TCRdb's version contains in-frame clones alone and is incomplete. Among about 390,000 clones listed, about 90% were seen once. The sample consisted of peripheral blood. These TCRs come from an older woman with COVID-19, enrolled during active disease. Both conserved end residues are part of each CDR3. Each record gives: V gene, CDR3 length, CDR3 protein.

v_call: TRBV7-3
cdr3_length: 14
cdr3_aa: CASSRGLAGDEQYF

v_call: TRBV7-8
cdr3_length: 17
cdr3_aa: CASSFRMGRQSTDTQYF

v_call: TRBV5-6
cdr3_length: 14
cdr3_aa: CASSRIQPYNEQFF

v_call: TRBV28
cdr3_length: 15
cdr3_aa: CASSDTGTGDYEQYF

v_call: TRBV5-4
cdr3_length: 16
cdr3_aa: CASSFRERGASDTQYF

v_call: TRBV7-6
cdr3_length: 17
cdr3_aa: CASSYLGGGTSTDTQYF

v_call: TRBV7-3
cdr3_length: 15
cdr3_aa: CASSPRPGVDLPWFF

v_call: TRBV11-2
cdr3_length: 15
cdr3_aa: CASSSAGTGYYGYTF

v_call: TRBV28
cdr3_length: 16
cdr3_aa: CASSLGRRGRSGELFF

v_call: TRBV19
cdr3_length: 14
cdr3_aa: CASSIVKSNTEAFF

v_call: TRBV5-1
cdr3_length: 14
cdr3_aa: CASSEPMQGYEQYF

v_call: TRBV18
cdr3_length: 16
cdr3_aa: CASSPGLAGMSYEQYF

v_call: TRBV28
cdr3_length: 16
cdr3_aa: CASSLPYDRVSYEQYF